This T cell receptor (beta chain) was sequenced for a study of blood T cell repertoires in COVID-19 (dated by TCRdb to the early 2020s). General notes on the study: Samples covering the acute and convalescent phases of COVID-19 were provided by collaborators in the United States, Italy and Spain. The repertoires were released in a freely available public database intended as a resource for research on the immune response to SARS-CoV-2. Samples came from the ongoing ImmuneRACE study (first 160 participants) plus 1,254 subjects from 6 global collaborators. The material from the prospective study consisted of cDNA or gDNA derived from T cells, B-cell-depleted T cells, or PBMCs. A de-identified subject ID, COVID-19 status, age in years and sex were almost always included in the sample metadata. Deeply sampled blood TCRbeta repertoires from subjects exposed to, actively infected with, or recovered from COVID-19 were included in the dataset. HLA class I and class II types, where available, came from metadata supplied by the sample provider rather than from assay-based typing.

A note on this clone: The target of this receptor is not known. The sample holds no much larger clone one base away, and base qualities are not on file.

The CDR3 goes from the cysteine to the phenylalanine over 11 residues. Solely the CDR3 DNA is kept, with 33 bases framed from the first base. Reading the germline V gene gives CDR1 MNHEY and CDR2 SVGEGT. Between the V and J ends, shortened by 2 bases and 4 bases respectively, the junction contains 3 bases. The collaborating institutions used their own protocols to collect whole blood in K2EDTA tubes. For TCRbeta analysis, collaborators shipped samples as frozen whole blood, isolated PBMCs, or DNA extracted from either of those sample types. TCRbeta CDR3 regions were amplified from genomic DNA by means of the immunoSEQ Assay, a bias-controlled multiplex PCR. Regarding the original processing steps: Nucleated cell counts per sample were estimated from amplification of reference gene primers within the assay. To quantify the absolute abundance of each unique TCRbeta CDR3 rearrangement, sequence reads were collapsed and filtered. For each sample, productive Simpson clonality was calculated by taking the square root of Simpson's diversity index across productive rearrangements. This is the immuneACCESS table as TCRdb keeps it, with only in-frame sequences that have V and J called. A part of the clones is gone; compared with another copy, unresolved V genes explain less than half, and the rest is unexplained. V and J calls plus clone size are reproduced from that table; the DNA served to infer D and trimming. In all, the sample holds 200,000 to 250,000 clones, and 80% to 85% of those were seen once. Of the sample, about 20% falls within the top ten clones.

The full study reports these points: Clinical and demographic metadata were provided uncurated, with the amount varying by source and participant.

The rearranged segments are TRBV6-2 or TRBV6-3 and TRBJ2-7, with the identity of the D gene unclear. This clonotype originated in a man aged 25 to 40 with active or convalescent COVID-19. The sequenced sample was peripheral blood. The CDR3 sequence is CASSYRYEQYF. The bases are TGTGCCAGCAGTTACCGGTACGAGCAGTACTTC.